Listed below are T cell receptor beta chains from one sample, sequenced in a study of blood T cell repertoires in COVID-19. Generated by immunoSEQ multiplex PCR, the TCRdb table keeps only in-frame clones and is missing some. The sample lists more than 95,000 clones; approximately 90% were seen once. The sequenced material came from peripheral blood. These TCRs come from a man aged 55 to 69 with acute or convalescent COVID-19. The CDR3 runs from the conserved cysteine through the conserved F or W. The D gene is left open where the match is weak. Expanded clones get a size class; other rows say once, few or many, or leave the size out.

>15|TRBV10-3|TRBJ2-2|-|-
TGTGCCATCAGTGAGAGTCCGGTGAACACCGGGGAGCTGTTTTTT
CAISESPVNTGELFF
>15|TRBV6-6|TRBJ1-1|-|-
TGTGCCAGCACTCCTGGGGCCAGGGGCGACACTGAAGCTTTCTTT
CASTPGARGDTEAFF
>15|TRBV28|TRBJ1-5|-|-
TGTGCCAGCTTTCCTCCCACGGGGGAAAGTCAGCCCCAGCATTTT
CASFPPTGESQPQHF
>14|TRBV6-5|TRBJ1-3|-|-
TGTGCCAGCAGTTACTCCTACTCTGGAAACACCATATATTTT
CASSYSYSGNTIYF
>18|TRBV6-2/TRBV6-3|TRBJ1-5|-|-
TGTGCCAGCAGTTACTTAACACTCGGACTGATCAGCAATCAGCCCCAGCATTTT
CASSYLTLGLISNQPQHF
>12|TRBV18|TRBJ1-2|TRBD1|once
TGTGCCAGCTCACGCGGACAGGATGGCTACACCTTC
CASSRGQDGYTF
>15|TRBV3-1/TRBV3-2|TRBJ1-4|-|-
TGTGCCAGCAGCCAAGACAACAGGCAGACGGGAAAACTGTTTTTT
CASSQDNRQTGKLFF
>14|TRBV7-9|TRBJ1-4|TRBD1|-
TGTGCCAGCAGCTTGCGACAGGGGGACCCAAAACTGTTTTTT
CASSLRQGDPKLFF
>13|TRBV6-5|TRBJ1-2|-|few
TGTGCCACCAACCCGGGAGTTAACTATGGCTACACCTTC
CATNPGVNYGYTF
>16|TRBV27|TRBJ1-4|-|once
TGTGCCAGCAGCTGGTCGTCTCAGGGGCGCCGGGAAAAACTGTTTTTT
CASSWSSQGRREKLFF
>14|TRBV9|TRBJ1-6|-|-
TGTGCCAGCAGCGCCCAGGGGTCGATTTCACCCCTCCACTTT
CASSAQGSISPLHF
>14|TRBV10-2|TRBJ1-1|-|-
TGCGCCAGCAATAGGGAGGGGCGGAGGACTGAAGCTTTCTTT
CASNREGRRTEAFF
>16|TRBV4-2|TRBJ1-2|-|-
TGTGCCAGCAGCCAGCGCCTCCCCCAGGGCCACTATGGCTACACCTTC
CASSQRLPQGHYGYTF
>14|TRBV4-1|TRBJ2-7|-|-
TGCGCCAGCAGCCAAGGGAGGGGGGGTGGCGAGCAGTACTTC
CASSQGRGGGEQYF
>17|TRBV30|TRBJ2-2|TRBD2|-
TGTGCCTGGAGTGTTAGGAGAGCGGGGACGAACACCGGGGAGCTGTTTTTT
CAWSVRRAGTNTGELFF
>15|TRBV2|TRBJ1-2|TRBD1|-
TGTGCCAGCAGTGACATGGGGACAGGGACTGGAGGCTACACCTTC
CASSDMGTGTGGYTF
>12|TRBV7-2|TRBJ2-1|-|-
TGTGCCAGCAGATTAGGCGGCAATGAGCAGTTCTTC
CASRLGGNEQFF
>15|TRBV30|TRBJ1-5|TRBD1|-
TGTGCCTGGAGTGTAGGGACAGATAGCAATCAGCCCCAGCATTTT
CAWSVGTDSNQPQHF
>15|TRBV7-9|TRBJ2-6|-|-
TGTGCCAGCAGCTTCCCCGCGGCTGGGGCCAACGTCCTGACTTTC
CASSFPAAGANVLTF
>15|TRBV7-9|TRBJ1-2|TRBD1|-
TGTGCCAGCAGCCCGACAGGGGGCGTGGACTATGGCTACACCTTC
CASSPTGGVDYGYTF
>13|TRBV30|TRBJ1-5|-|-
TGTGCCTGGAGTGACAGGGGCAATCAGCCCCAGCATTTT
CAWSDRGNQPQHF
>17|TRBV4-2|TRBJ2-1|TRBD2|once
TGTGCCAGCAGCCAAGAGATAGCGGGGGACTTCTACAATGAGCAGTTCTTC
CASSQEIAGDFYNEQFF
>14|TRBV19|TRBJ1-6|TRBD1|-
TGTGCCAGTACCACGACAGGGTATAATTCACCCCTCCACTTT
CASTTTGYNSPLHF
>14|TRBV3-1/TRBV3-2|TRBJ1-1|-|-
TGTGCCAGCAGCCAAGAAGCGGCGAACACTGAAGCTTTCTTT
CASSQEAANTEAFF
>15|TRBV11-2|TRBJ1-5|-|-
TGTGCCAGCAGCTCGACAGTGGATGGCAATCAGCCCCAGCATTTT
CASSSTVDGNQPQHF
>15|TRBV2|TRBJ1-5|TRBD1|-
TGTGCCAGCAGCGCTACAGGGGGCGAGGGTCAGCCCCAGCATTTT
CASSATGGEGQPQHF
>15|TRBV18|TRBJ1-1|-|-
TGTGCCAGCTCAGGCCAGGACGGGATTCTCACTGAAGCTTTCTTT
CASSGQDGILTEAFF
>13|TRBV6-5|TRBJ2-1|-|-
TGTGCCAGCAGGACTACAAAGGACGATGAGCAGTTCTTC
CASRTTKDDEQFF
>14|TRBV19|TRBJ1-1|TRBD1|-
TGTGCCAGTAGTATGGACAGGGAGAGTACTGAAGCTTTCTTT
CASSMDRESTEAFF
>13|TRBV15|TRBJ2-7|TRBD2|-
TGTGCCACCAGCACGGGGAGGGATTACGAGCAGTACTTC
CATSTGRDYEQYF
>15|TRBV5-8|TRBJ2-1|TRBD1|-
TGTGCCAGCACCACTACGGGACAGGGTTACAATGAGCAGTTCTTC
CASTTTGQGYNEQFF
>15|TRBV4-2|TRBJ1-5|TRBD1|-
TGTGCCAGCAGCCAAGATTTGACAGGGGAACAGCCCCAGCATTTT
CASSQDLTGEQPQHF
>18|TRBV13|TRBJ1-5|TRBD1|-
TGTGCCAGCAGCTTAGAGTTCCAGGGGGCCTATCGCAATCAGCCCCAGCATTTT
CASSLEFQGAYRNQPQHF
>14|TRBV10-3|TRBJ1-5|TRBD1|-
TGTGCCATCACCCGTCAGGACAGGGAAGGGCCCCAGCATTTT
CAITRQDREGPQHF
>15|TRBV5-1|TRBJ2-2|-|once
TGCGCCAGCAGCTCTTATTCCCGGGACACCGGGGAGCTGTTTTTT
CASSSYSRDTGELFF
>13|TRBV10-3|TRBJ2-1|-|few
TGTGCCATCAGTGAGTCGACGCGGGGATGGCAGTTCTTC
CAISESTRGWQFF
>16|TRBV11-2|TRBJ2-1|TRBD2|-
TGTGCCAGCAGCTCCCGTCGGGTAGCGGGGTACAATGAGCAGTTCTTC
CASSSRRVAGYNEQFF
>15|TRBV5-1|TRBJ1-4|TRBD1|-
TGCGCCAGCAGCTTGACAGGGGTACCTAATGAAAAACTGTTTTTT
CASSLTGVPNEKLFF
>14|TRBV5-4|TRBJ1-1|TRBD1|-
TGTGCCAGCAGCCGGGGACAGTTGAACACTGAAGCTTTCTTT
CASSRGQLNTEAFF
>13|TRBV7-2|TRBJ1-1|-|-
TGTGCCAGCAGTCGTACCAGGGACACTGAAGCTTTCTTT
CASSRTRDTEAFF
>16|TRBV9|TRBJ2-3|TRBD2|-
TGTGCCAGCAGCGTAGTGTCTAGCGGGAGGACAGATACGCAGTATTTT
CASSVVSSGRTDTQYF
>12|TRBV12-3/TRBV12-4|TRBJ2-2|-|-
TGTGCCAGCAGCCGGGGCACCGGGGAGCTGTTTTTT
CASSRGTGELFF
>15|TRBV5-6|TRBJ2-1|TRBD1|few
TGTGCCAGCAGCTTGGTGACAGGGTCCTACAATGAGCAGTTCTTC
CASSLVTGSYNEQFF
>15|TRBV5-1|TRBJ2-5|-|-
TGCGCCAGCAGTTCTGGGGCCGGGGGTCAAGAGACCCAGTACTTC
CASSSGAGGQETQYF
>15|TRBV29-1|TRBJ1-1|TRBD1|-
TGCAGCGTACCGGGACAGGGGCTTCGTAGGACTGAAGCTTTCTTT
CSVPGQGLRRTEAFF
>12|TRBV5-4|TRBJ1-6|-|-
TGTGCCAGCAGCCCCGGGGAATCACCCCTCCACTTT
CASSPGESPLHF